These T cell receptor beta chains were read from a single sample in a study of beta chain features in type 1 diabetes. Clones were sequenced by immunoSEQ multiplex PCR, and TCRdb holds only the in-frame ones, with some missing. The sample comprises fewer than 400,000 clones, less than 9.5% of which are singletons, and more than 0.4% rests with the top ten. Source material: central memory CD4+ T cells from blood. The source is a woman under 30 in good health. Both conserved end residues are part of each CDR3.

>TRBJ1-2|TRBV25-1
CASSATTTGRYDGYTF
>TRBJ2-1|TRBV5-1
CASSSIAGGGSSYNEQFF
>TRBJ2-6|TRBV5-4
CASSPAGSQGAGANVLTF
>TRBJ2-5|TRBV4-3
CASSQRVGGEETQYF
>TRBJ2-7|TRBV4-3
CASSQNPGRYEQYF
>TRBJ2-5|TRBV5-4
CASSGTGMETQYF
>TRBJ2-7|TRBV5-8
CASSFRVNEQYF
>TRBJ2-3|TRBV6-1
CASSEDGTGFGGDTQYF
>TRBJ2-7|TRBV19
CASSRQTQGGEQYF
>TRBJ2-7|TRBV5-4
CASSFSGRGPYEQYF
>TRBJ2-4|TRBV28
CASSFPGTSGPLNIQYF
>TRBJ2-6|TRBV7-9
CASSLLGTIVNSGANVLTF
>TRBJ2-2|TRBV10-3
CAIKRQAGELFF
>TRBJ1-5|TRBV30
CAWRPHHSNQPQHF
>TRBJ1-1|TRBV7-2
CASSRGPLNTEAFF
>TRBJ2-7|TRBV7-8
CASSTGTGSFGQYF
>TRBJ2-1|TRBV18
CASSPWGVQNNEQFF
>TRBJ2-1|TRBV7-2
CASSLGSGRASNEQFF
>TRBJ1-1|TRBV15
CATSRDPNVAEAFF
>TRBJ1-1|TRBV28
CASSSHYEVEAFF
>TRBJ2-6|TRBV7-9
CASSFSGSGANVLTF
>TRBJ2-1|TRBV7-2
CASSLTLLSFSHNEQFF
>TRBJ1-4|TRBV19
CASTVRGSEKLFF
>TRBJ2-5|TRBV28
CASSSPRGSRETQYF
>TRBJ2-7|TRBV20-1
CSASIRSEQYF
>TRBJ2-3|TRBV28
CASSLQSASGSTDTQYF
>TRBJ1-2|TRBV6-6
CASWMSANYGYTF
>TRBJ2-2|TRBV7-2
CASSLARNTGELFF
>TRBJ2-3|TRBV7-2
CASSSSTSGSLDTQYF
>TRBJ1-5|TRBV19
CASSPGGWGQPQHF
>TRBJ2-7|TRBV5-1
CASSLGTSGYEQYF
>TRBJ1-2|TRBV29-1
CSARQGNGYTF
>TRBJ2-7|TRBV6-1
CASSPTGQGYSEQYF
>TRBJ2-3|TRBV5-1
CASSQDLHRGSPIRSTDTQYF
>TRBJ2-3|TRBV10-3
CAISGAGTTDTQYF
>TRBJ2-5|TRBV5-5
CASSLYRGLETQYF
>TRBJ2-3|TRBV28
CASSFSGRTDTQYF
>TRBJ1-5|TRBV2
CASSVRASNQPQHF
>TRBJ2-1|TRBV11-2
CASSSPRTSGYNEQFF
>TRBJ2-3|TRBV27
CASSLKPRGRTDTQYF
>TRBJ1-1|TRBV11-3
CASSLSTDTEAFF
>TRBJ2-5|TRBV5-6
CASSARAWETQYF
>TRBJ2-7|TRBV5-4
CASSLGGDYEQYF
>TRBJ1-3|TRBV7-9
CASSLPPGRRSGNTIYF
>TRBJ1-3|TRBV18
CASSPPSARGIGNTIYF
>TRBJ2-2|TRBV25-1
CASSTSSYTGELFF
>TRBJ2-2|TRBV7-2
CASTEVGRGPGGELFF
>TRBJ2-7|TRBV28
CASSLVGARSYEQYF
>TRBJ2-7|TRBV28
CATFPHGTGVHEQYF
>TRBJ2-3|TRBV2
CASTPGVVSNPKSDTQYF
>TRBJ2-5|TRBV29-1
CSVRTSGETQYF
>TRBJ2-1|TRBV7-2
CASSFRDPSYNEQFF
>TRBJ2-2|TRBV4-3
CASSQMANTGELFF
>TRBJ2-3|TRBV5-6
CASSLREQTQYF
>TRBJ2-2|TRBV5-1
CASSLREGLGGELFF